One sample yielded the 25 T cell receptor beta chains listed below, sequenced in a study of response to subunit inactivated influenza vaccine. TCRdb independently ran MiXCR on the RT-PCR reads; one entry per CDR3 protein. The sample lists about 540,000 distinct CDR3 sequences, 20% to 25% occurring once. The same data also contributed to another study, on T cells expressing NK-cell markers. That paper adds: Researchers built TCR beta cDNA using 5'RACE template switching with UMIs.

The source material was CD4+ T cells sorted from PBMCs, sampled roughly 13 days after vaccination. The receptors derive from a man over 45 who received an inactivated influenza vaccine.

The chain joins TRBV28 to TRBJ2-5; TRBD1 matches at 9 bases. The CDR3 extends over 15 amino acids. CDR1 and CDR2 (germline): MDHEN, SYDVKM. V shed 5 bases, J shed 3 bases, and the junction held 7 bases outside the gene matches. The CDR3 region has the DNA TGTGCCAGCAGTACCGCGGGACAGGGAGAAGAGACCCAGTACTTC. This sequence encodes CASSTAGQGEETQYF.

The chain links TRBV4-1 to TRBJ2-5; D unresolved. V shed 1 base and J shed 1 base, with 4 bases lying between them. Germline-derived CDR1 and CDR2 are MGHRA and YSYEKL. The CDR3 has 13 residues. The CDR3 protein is CASSQGSQETQYF. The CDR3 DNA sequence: TGCGCCAGCAGCCAAGGGAGCCAAGAGACCCAGTACTTC.

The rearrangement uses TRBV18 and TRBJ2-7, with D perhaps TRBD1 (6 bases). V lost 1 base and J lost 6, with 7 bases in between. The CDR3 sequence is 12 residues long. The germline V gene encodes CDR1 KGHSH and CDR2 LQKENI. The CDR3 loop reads CASSPRTAEQYF. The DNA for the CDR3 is TGTGCCAGCTCACCACGGACAGCCGAGCAGTACTTC.

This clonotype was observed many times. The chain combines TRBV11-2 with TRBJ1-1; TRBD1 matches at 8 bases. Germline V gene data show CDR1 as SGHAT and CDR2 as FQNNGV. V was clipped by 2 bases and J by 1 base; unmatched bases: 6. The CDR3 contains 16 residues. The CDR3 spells CASSLSRGRGNTEAFF. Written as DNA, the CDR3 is TGTGCCAGCAGCTTAAGCAGGGGGCGAGGGAACACTGAAGCTTTCTTT.

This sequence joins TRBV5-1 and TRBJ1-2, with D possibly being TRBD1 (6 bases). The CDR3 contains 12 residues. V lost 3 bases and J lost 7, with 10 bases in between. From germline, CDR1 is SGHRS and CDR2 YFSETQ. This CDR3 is CASSSTGGGYTF. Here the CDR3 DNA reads TGCGCCAGCAGCTCGACAGGAGGTGGCTACACCTTC.

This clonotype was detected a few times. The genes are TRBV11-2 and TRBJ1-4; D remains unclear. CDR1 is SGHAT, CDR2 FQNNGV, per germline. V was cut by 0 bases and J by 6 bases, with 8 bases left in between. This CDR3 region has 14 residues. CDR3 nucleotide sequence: TGTGCCAGCAGCTTAGATTTCGGGGATGAAAAACTGTTTTTT. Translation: CASSLDFGDEKLFF.

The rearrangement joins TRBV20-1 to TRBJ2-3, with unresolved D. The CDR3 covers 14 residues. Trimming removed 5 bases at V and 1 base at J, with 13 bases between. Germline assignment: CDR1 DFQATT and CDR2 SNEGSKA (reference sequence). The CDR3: CSASPRARTDTQYF. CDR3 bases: TGCAGTGCTTCCCCTAGGGCTCGCACAGATACGCAGTATTTT.

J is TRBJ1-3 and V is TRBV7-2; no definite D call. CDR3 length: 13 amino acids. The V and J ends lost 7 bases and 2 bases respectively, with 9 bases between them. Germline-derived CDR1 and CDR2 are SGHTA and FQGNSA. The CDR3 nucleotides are TGTGCCAGCACGGATGGAGCTGGAAACACCATATATTTT. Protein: CASTDGAGNTIYF. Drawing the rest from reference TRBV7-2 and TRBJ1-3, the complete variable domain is GAGVSQSPSNKVTEKGKDVELRCDPISGHTALYWYRQSLGQGLEFLIYFQGNSAPDKSGLPSDRFSAERTGGSVSTLTIQRTQQEDSAVYLCASTDGAGNTIYFGEGSWLTVV.

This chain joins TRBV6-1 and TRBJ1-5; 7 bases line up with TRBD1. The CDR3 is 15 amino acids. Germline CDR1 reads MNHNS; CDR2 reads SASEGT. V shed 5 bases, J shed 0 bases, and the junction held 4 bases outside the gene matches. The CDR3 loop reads CASSTGTASNQPQHF. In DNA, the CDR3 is TGTGCCAGCAGTACAGGGACAGCTAGCAATCAGCCCCAGCATTTT.

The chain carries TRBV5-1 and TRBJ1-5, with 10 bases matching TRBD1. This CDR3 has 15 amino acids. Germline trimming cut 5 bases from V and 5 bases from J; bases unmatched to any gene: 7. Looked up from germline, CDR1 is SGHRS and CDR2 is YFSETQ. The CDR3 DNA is TGCGCCAGCAGTCTATTCGGGACAGGGGATCAGCCCCAGCATTTT. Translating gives CASSLFGTGDQPQHF.

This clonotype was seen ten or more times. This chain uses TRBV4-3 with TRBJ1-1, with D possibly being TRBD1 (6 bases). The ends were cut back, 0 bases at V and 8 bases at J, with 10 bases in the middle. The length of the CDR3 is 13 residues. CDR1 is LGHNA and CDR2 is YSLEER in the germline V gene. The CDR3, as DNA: TGCGCCAGCAGCCAAGAGGGCAGGGGAGAAGCTTTCTTT. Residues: CASSQEGRGEAFF.

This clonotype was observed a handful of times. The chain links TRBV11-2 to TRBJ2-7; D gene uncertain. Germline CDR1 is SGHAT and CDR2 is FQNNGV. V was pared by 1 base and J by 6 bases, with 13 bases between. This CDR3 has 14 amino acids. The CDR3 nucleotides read TGTGCCAGCAGCTTAGTTCGCAACCCACGCGAGCAGTACTTC. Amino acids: CASSLVRNPREQYF. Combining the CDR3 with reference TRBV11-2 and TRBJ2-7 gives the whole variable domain EAGVAQSPRYKIIEKRQSVAFWCNPISGHATLYWYQQILGQGPKLLIQFQNNGVVDDSQLPKDRFSAERLKGVDSTLKIQPAKLEDSAVYLCASSLVRNPREQYFGPGTRLTVT.

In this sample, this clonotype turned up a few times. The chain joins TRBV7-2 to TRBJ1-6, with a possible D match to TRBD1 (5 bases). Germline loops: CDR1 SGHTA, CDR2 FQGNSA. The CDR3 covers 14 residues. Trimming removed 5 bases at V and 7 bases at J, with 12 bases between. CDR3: CASSPSGKNSPLHF. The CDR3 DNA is TGTGCCAGCAGCCCATCAGGGAAGAATTCACCCCTCCACTTT.

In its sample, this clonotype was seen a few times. The CDR3 nucleotides are TGTGCCAGCAGCGCACACACTGGGAGCACCTACGAGCAGTACTTC. It is translated as CASSAHTGSTYEQYF. The V call is TRBV28, the J call TRBJ2-7; D possibly corresponds to TRBD2 (5 bases). CDR3 length equals 15 residues. The germline V gene encodes CDR1 MDHEN and CDR2 SYDVKM. The V end was cut by 6 bases, the J end by 2 bases, with 17 bases between.

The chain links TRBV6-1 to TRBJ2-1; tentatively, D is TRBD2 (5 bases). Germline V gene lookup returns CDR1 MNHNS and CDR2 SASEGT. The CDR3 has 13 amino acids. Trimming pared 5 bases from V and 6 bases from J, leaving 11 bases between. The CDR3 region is CASSYSDSNEQFF. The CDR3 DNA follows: TGTGCCAGCAGTTATAGCGATTCCAATGAGCAGTTCTTC.

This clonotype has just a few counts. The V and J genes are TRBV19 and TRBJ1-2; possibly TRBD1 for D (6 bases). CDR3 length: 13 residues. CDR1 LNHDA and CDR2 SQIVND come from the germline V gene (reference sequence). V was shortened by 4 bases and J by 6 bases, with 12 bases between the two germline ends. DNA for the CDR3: TGTGCCAGTAGTACGAGGGGGGCGAATGGCTACACCTTC. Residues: CASSTRGANGYTF.

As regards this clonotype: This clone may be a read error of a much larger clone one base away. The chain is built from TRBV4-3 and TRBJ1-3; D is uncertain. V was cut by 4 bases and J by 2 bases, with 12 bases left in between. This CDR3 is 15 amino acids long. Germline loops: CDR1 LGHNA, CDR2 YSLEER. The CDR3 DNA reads TGCGCCAGCAGCCGAGATACAAACACTGGAAACACCATATATTTT. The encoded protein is CASSRDTNTGNTIYF.

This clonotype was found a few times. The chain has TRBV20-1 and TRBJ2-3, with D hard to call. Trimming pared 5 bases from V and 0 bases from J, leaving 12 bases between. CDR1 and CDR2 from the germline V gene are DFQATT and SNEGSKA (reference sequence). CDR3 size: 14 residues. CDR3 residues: CSADASASTDTQYF. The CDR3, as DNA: TGCAGTGCTGACGCTTCGGCTAGCACAGATACGCAGTATTTT.

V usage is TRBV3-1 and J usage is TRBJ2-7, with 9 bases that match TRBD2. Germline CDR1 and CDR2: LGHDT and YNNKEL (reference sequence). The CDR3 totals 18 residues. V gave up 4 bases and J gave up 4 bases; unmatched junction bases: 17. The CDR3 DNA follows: TGTGCCAGCAGCCCCTTCCTTGTGAGCGGGAGGATTGTTTACGAGCAGTACTTC. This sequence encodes CASSPFLVSGRIVYEQYF.

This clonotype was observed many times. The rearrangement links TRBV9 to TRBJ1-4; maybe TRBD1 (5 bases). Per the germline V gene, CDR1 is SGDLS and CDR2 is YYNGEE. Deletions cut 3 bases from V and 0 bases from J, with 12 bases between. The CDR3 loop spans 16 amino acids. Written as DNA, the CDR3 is TGTGCCAGCAGCGCAGGGACCGTGGCAACTAATGAAAAACTGTTTTTT. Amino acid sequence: CASSAGTVATNEKLFF.

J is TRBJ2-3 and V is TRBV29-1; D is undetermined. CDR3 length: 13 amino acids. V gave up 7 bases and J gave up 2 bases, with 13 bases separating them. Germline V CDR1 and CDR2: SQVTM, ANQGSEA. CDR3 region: CSAKRLHTDTQYF. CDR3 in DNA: TGCAGCGCGAAGAGGCTCCACACAGATACGCAGTATTTT.

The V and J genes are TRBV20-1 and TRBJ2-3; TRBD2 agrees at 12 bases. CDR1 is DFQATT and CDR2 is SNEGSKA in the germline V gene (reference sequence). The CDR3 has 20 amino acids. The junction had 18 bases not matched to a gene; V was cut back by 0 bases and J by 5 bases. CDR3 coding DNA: TGCAGTGCTAGAGATCGCCCTGGTCTGGCTAGCGGGAGGGCCTTAGATACGCAGTATTTT. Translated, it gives CSARDRPGLASGRALDTQYF.

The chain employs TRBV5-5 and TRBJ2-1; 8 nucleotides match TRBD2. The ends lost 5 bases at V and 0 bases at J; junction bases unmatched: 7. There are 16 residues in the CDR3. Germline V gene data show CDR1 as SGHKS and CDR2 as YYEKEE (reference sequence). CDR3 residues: CASSSSGTSSYNEQFF. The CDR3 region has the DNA TGTGCCAGCAGTTCGAGCGGGACTAGCTCCTACAATGAGCAGTTCTTC. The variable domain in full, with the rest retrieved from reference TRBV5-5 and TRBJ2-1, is DAGVTQSPTHLIKTRGQQVTLRCSPISGHKSVSWYQQVLGQGPQFIFQYYEKEERGRGNFPDRFSARQFPNYSSELNVNALLLGDSALYLCASSSSGTSSYNEQFFGPGTRLTVL.

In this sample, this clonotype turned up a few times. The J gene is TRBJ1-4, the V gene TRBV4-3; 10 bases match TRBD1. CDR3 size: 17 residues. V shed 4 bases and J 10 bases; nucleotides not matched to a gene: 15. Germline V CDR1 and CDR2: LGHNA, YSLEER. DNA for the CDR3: TGCGCCAGCAGCCGCCGGGACAGGGGCCGAGGGGGCGGAAAACTGTTTTTT. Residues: CASSRRDRGRGGGKLFF.

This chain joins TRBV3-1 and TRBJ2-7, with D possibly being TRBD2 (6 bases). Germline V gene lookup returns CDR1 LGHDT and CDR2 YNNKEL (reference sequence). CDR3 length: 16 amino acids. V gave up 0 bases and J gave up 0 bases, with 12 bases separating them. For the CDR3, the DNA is TGTGCCAGCAGCCAAGATGCGGGACTCTCCTCCTACGAGCAGTACTTC. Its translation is CASSQDAGLSSYEQYF.